The rows below give T cell receptor beta chains drawn from one sample of a study of T cell repertoires in ileal Crohn's disease. Libraries were prepared by immunoSEQ multiplex PCR; TCRdb keeps only in-frame clonotypes and omits some of them. This sample has 6,000 or so clones, with approximately 79% found just once. The sequenced sample was ileal tissue. These receptors were taken from an adult with Crohn's disease. CDR3s include the opening cysteine and the closing phenylalanine or tryptophan. Size is stated for part of the rows, as once, few or many counts, or as a class when the clone is expanded.

cdr3_aa,v_call,clone_size
CASSATGTGPGNTIYF,TRBV10-2,-
CASSLSNSASTQAFF,TRBV27,once
CASSDTGTGVDTIYF,TRBV2,-
CASSLVPQRGGSNEQFF,TRBV11-2,once
CASSDGTPNEKLFF,TRBV7-8,-
CASSPGLAETQYF,TRBV7-2,-
CASTPQGRARRDNEQFF,TRBV10-2,-
CSTRQGVDGYTF,TRBV29-1,-
CASSLGGEAEAFF,TRBV5-1,-
CASTLLTATDTQYF,TRBV30,once
CASSRTGTQNTEAFF,TRBV4-1,-
CARSNLAGGEQYF,TRBV5-3,-
CASSQPAGSYNSPLHF,TRBV10-2,-
CATSGTVYGYTF,TRBV15,-
CASSQGLLSTGDQETQYF,TRBV14,-
CASRRGAGWGGYEQYF,TRBV2,once
CASSTRDRGYGYTF,TRBV5-1,-
CSARRDSSSYEQYF,TRBV29-1,few
CATSSRGGAFSGELFF,TRBV15,-
CASSLPGVEAFF,TRBV5-1,-
CASSPAGWNQPQHF,TRBV7-6,-
CASSSPGLVTDTQYF,TRBV5-4,few
CASSQDTSLKQVNTEAFF,TRBV4-1,-
CSAEKREIRYEQYF,TRBV29-1,-
CASSDRGGNTEAFF,TRBV6-1,-
CASSEGGSNHEQYF,TRBV2,-
CASSSTRTGSFEQYF,TRBV27,few
CASSPKTGISNSPLHF,TRBV11-3,-
CASSLSRRDTQYF,TRBV4-3,-
CASIPSRGRAMVEQYF,TRBV11-2,once
CSGRGARADTQYF,TRBV29-1,-
CASSEAPSMGLSNYGYTF,TRBV6-1,-
CASSESAGYGGETQYF,TRBV6-1,few
CASSRSGTGVETGELFF,TRBV5-1,-
CASSLIPSTDTQYF,TRBV7-3,-
CASSESGTGATEAFF,TRBV2,-
CASSFEGRSNYGYTF,TRBV19,-
CASRSGYTQYF,TRBV19,few
CASKRTGVTGELFF,TRBV6-1,-
CASSSNLNTEAFF,TRBV19,-
CASRTQGLNTEAFF,TRBV13,-
CASSVDPGTEAFF,TRBV9,-
CASSLTATNEKLFF,TRBV19,-
CASSIPGQVNTGELFF,TRBV2,-
CASSATGSGTEAFF,TRBV6-5,-
CASSLWAGATETQYF,TRBV5-1,few